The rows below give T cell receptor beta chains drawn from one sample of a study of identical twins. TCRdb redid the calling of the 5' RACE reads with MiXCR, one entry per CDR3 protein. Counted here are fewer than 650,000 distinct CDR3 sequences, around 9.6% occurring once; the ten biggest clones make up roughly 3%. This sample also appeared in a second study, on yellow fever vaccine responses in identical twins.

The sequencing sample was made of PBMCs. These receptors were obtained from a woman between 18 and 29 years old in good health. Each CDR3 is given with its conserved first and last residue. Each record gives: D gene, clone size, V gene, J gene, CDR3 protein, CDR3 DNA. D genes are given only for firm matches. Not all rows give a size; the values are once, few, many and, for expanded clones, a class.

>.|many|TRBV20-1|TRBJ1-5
CSAGGLLGQPQHF
TGCAGTGCTGGGGGCCTCCTTGGACAGCCCCAGCATTTT
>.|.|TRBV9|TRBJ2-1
CASSRGGPSAGVNEQFF
TGTGCCAGCAGCAGAGGGGGGCCCTCCGCGGGGGTCAATGAGCAGTTCTTC
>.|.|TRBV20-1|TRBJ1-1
CSAIKGRNTEAFF
TGCAGTGCTATCAAGGGCAGGAACACTGAAGCTTTCTTT
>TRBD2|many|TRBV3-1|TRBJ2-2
CATYRPGLAGLRAGELFF
TGTGCCACCTATAGGCCCGGACTAGCGGGGCTCCGTGCCGGGGAGCTGTTTTTT
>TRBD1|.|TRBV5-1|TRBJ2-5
CASSLVAGGVETQYF
TGCGCCAGCAGCTTGGTGGCAGGGGGCGTGGAGACCCAGTACTTC
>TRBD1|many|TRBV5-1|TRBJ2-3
CASSDNPGTGETDTQYF
TGCGCCAGCAGCGACAACCCAGGGACAGGGGAGACAGATACGCAGTATTTT
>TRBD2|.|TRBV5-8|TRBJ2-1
CASIHGGFYYNEQFF
TGTGCCAGCATCCACGGGGGGTTCTACTACAATGAGCAGTTCTTC
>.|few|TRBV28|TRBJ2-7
CASSSPRRDTDTYEQYF
TGTGCCAGCAGTTCCCCCCGCCGGGACACGGATACCTACGAGCAGTACTTC
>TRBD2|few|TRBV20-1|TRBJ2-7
CSARKPSGAVIYEQYF
TGCAGTGCTAGAAAGCCCAGCGGGGCGGTTATCTACGAGCAGTACTTC
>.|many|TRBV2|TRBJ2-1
CASRDPLGGHYNEQFF
TGTGCCAGCAGGGACCCTTTGGGAGGACACTACAATGAGCAGTTCTTC
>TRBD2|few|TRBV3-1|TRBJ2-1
CASSQDHKAGGEQFF
TGTGCCAGCAGCCAAGACCACAAAGCGGGAGGTGAGCAGTTCTTC
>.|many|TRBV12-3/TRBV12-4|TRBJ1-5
CASSFGDQPQHF
TGTGCCAGCAGTTTTGGGGATCAGCCCCAGCATTTT
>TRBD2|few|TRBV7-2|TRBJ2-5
CASSPIAGQETQYF
TGTGCCAGCAGCCCCATAGCGGGACAAGAGACCCAGTACTTC
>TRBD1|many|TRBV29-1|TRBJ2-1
CSVGGPGQGFTEQFF
TGCAGCGTGGGGGGGCCGGGACAGGGGTTTACTGAGCAGTTCTTC
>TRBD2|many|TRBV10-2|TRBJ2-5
CASTTIGSGETQYF
TGCGCCAGCACCACCATCGGTAGCGGGGAGACCCAGTACTTC
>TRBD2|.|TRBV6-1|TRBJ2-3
CASSEDGGAIDTQYF
TGTGCCAGCAGTGAGGACGGGGGGGCCATAGATACGCAGTATTTT
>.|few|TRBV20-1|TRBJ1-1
CSAREWGRTEAFF
TGCAGTGCTAGAGAATGGGGGAGGACTGAAGCTTTCTTT
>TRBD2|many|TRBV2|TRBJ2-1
CASNPAGVQNEQFF
TGTGCCAGCAATCCAGCGGGAGTGCAGAATGAGCAGTTCTTC
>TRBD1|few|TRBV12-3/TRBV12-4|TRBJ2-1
CASSSSGTGGREQFF
TGTGCCAGCAGCAGCTCCGGGACAGGGGGCAGGGAGCAGTTCTTC
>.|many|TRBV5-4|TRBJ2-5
CASSPATGKETQYF
TGTGCCAGCAGCCCGGCCACTGGTAAAGAGACCCAGTACTTC
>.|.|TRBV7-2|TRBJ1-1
CASSLAFSRWTGVEAFF
TGTGCCAGCAGCTTAGCCTTTAGCAGGTGGACCGGGGTTGAAGCTTTCTTT
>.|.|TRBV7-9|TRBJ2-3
CASSPPVGTDTQYF
TGTGCCAGCAGCCCCCCGGTGGGCACAGATACGCAGTATTTT
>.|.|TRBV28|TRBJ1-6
CASGTRWADSPLHF
TGTGCCAGCGGGACTCGGTGGGCTGATTCACCCCTCCACTTT
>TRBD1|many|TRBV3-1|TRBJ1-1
CASSFGQGRTEAFF
TGTGCCAGCAGCTTCGGACAGGGTCGCACTGAAGCTTTCTTT
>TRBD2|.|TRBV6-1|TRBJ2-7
CASSESGGSGYEQYF
TGTGCCAGCAGTGAATCCGGCGGGAGCGGGTACGAGCAGTACTTC
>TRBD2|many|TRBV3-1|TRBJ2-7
CASSQEVFPSGSYEQYF
TGTGCCAGCAGCCAAGAGGTCTTTCCTAGCGGTAGTTACGAGCAGTACTTC
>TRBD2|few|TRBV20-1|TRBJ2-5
CCASLGVPGLAGSETQYF
TGCTGTGCTAGTCTAGGTGTACCGGGACTAGCGGGATCAGAGACCCAGTACTTC
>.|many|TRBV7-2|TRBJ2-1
CASRATPGEQFF
TGTGCCAGCAGAGCCACCCCAGGCGAGCAGTTCTTC
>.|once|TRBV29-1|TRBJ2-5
CSVLGGGSQETQYF
TGCAGCGTTTTAGGGGGAGGGAGCCAAGAGACCCAGTACTTC
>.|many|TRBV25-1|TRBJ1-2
CASSDAWEGGYTF
TGTGCCAGCAGTGACGCCTGGGAGGGGGGCTACACCTTC
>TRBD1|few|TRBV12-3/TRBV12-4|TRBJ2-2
CASSLGPTGGNTGELFF
TGTGCCAGCAGTTTAGGACCGACAGGGGGTAACACCGGGGAGCTGTTTTTT
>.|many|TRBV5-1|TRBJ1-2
CASSLAAGNGYTF
TGCGCCAGCAGCTTGGCCGCAGGAAATGGCTACACCTTC
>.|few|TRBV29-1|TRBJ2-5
CSVEGALSRTQYF
TGCAGCGTTGAAGGGGCCCTAAGTCGGACCCAGTACTTC
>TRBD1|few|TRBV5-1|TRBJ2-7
CASSLEGTGNYEQYF
TGCGCCAGCAGCTTGGAAGGGACAGGGAACTACGAGCAGTACTTC
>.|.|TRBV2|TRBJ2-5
CASSDGGVKGTQYF
TGTGCCAGCAGTGATGGTGGGGTAAAGGGGACCCAGTACTTC
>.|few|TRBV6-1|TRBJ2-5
CASTAAGQGGQETQYF
TGTGCCAGCACCGCCGCCGGCCAAGGCGGGCAAGAGACCCAGTACTTC
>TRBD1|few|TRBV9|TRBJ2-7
CASSDWDRVSEQYF
TGTGCCAGCAGCGACTGGGACAGGGTCTCCGAGCAGTACTTC
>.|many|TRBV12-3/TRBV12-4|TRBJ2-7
CASSRLGSSYEQYF
TGTGCCAGCAGCCGACTAGGGAGCTCCTACGAGCAGTACTTC
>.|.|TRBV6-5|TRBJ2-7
CASSYRRPGRGLSYEQYF
TGTGCCAGCAGTTACCGCCGGCCGGGCAGGGGTCTATCCTACGAGCAGTACTTC
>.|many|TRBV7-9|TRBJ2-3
CASSLGAGTYPTDTQYF
TGTGCCAGCAGCTTAGGAGCCGGGACTTATCCCACAGATACGCAGTATTTT
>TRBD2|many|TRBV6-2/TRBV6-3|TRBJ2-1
CASSPTTSGLYNEQFF
TGTGCCAGCAGTCCCACGACTAGCGGGCTCTACAATGAGCAGTTCTTC
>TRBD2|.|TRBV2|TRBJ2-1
CALSHSGGGRGSGYEQFF
TGTGCCCTCAGCCACTCCGGGGGGGGGCGGGGGTCGGGTTATGAGCAGTTCTTC
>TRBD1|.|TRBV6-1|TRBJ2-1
CASSVGTGVWSEQFF
TGTGCCAGCAGTGTGGGGACAGGTGTCTGGAGTGAGCAGTTCTTC
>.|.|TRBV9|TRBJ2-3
CASSSTGAFRGTDTQYF
TGTGCCAGCAGCAGCACGGGAGCCTTCCGAGGCACAGATACGCAGTATTTT
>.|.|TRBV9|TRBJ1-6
CASSVEEGGVTSYNSPLHF
TGTGCCAGCAGCGTAGAAGAGGGTGGGGTTACCTCCTATAATTCACCCCTCCACTTT
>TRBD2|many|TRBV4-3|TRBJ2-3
CASSQDGLAGTDTQYF
TGCGCCAGCAGCCAAGATGGGCTAGCGGGAACAGATACGCAGTATTTT